This TCR beta chain emerged from a study of T-cell memory formation after mild COVID-19. Study-level results: Chiefly within CM and EM were the contracting CD4+ clones; CD8+ ones were within EMRA.

TCRdb processed the 5' RACE reads anew with MiXCR; each CDR3 protein has one entry. The table shows 310,000 or so distinct CDR3 sequences, with about 16% occurring only once. Points on this clonotype: Its antigen is unidentified.

In germline, CDR1 is SGDLS, CDR2 YYNGEE. This CDR3 is built from 16 residues. V shed 0 bases and J 3 bases; nucleotides not matched to a gene: 5. V and J are TRBV9 and TRBJ2-7; 11 bases fit TRBD1. The specimen sequenced was PBMCs or a T cell subset sorted from them (not recorded which). The clonotype comes from a man aged 18 to 30 who had mild COVID-19 (a few samples of this study predate the infection). Cell type and time point are not known. The CDR3 here is CASSVAGGQGDYEQYF. In DNA form, the CDR3 reads TGTGCCAGCAGCGTAGCTGGGGGACAGGGGGACTACGAGCAGTACTTC. Full variable domain (remainder filled in from reference TRBV9 and TRBJ2-7): DSGVTQTPKHLITATGQRVTLRCSPRSGDLSVYWYQQSLDQGLQFLIQYYNGEERAKGNILERFSAQQFPDLHSELNLSSLELGDSALYFCASSVAGGQGDYEQYFGPGTRLTVT.